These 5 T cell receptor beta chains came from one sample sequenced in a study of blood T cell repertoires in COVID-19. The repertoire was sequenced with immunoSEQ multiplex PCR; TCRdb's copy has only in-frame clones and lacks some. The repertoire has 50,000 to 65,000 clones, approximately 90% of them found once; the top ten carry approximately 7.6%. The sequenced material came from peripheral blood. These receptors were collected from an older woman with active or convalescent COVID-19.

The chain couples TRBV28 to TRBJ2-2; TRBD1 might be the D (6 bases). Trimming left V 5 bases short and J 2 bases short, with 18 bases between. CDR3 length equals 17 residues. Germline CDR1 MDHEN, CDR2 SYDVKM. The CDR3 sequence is CASSPSPDSGNTGELFF. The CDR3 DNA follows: TGTGCCAGCAGTCCCTCGCCGGACAGCGGTAACACCGGGGAGCTGTTTTTT. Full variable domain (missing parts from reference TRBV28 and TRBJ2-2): DVKVTQSSRYLVKRTGEKVFLECVQDMDHENMFWYRQDPGLGLRLIYFSYDVKMKEKGDIPEGYSVSREKKERFSLILESASTNQTSMYLCASSPSPDSGNTGELFFGEGSRLTVL.

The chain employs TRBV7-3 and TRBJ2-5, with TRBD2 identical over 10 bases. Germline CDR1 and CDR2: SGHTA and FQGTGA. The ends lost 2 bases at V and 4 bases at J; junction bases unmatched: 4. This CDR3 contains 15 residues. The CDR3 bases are TGTGCCAGCAGCTTAGACCTAGCGGGAGCAGAGACCCAGTACTTC. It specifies CASSLDLAGAETQYF.

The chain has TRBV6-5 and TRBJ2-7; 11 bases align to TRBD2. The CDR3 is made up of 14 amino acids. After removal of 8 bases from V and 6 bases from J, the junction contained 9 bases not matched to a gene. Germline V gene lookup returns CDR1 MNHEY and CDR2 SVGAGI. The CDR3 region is CASAGVAGGLEQYF. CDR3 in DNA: TGTGCCAGCGCGGGAGTAGCGGGAGGGCTCGAGCAGTACTTC.

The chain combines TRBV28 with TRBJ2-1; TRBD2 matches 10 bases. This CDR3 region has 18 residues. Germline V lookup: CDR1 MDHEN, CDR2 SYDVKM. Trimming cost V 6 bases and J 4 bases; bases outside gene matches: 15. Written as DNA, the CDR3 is TGTGCCAGCAGATCGGACGGAGTAGCGGGAGGACTTTACAATGAGCAGTTCTTC. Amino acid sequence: CASRSDGVAGGLYNEQFF.

The CDR3 is CASSYGQNSPLHF. CDR3 DNA: TGTGCCAGCAGTTACGGACAAAATTCACCCCTCCACTTT. The gene calls are TRBV6-2 or TRBV6-3 and TRBJ1-6; D is possibly TRBD1 (5 bases). CDR3 length equals 13 residues. V lost 2 bases, J lost 7 bases, and 6 bases lay in between. Germline V gene lookup returns CDR1 MNHEY and CDR2 SVGEGT.